A selection of T cell receptor beta chains follows, all from one sample in a study of T cell repertoires in cytomegalovirus infection. A single record per CDR3 protein comes from TCRdb applying MiXCR to the reads. The sample holds under 350,000 distinct CDR3 sequences, more than 9% seen once. The sample was PBMCs. The receptors shown here come from a human donor in good health (CMV status not recorded). Some clones in this sample may be carry-over from other donors' samples. Each CDR3 is given with its conserved first and last residue. Each record gives: CDR3 length, J gene, V gene, CDR3 protein.

>13|TRBJ2-7|TRBV25-1
CASRRGREYEQYF
>13|TRBJ1-1|TRBV10-3
CAIAGTMNTEAFF
>16|TRBJ2-7|TRBV7-2
CASSAPGGLSSYEQYF
>13|TRBJ1-5|TRBV15
CATMDSGNQPQHF
>14|TRBJ2-4|TRBV6-5
CASSYGGAKNIQYF
>17|TRBJ2-6|TRBV11-2
CASSPNRIGTGANVLTF
>14|TRBJ2-7|TRBV2
CASSEGRPSYEQYF
>12|TRBJ1-2|TRBV6-6
CASSFDRESYTF
>15|TRBJ2-7|TRBV12-3/TRBV12-4
CASSLDVGFTYEQYF
>12|TRBJ2-5|TRBV6-1
CASTADQETQYF
>13|TRBJ1-1|TRBV6-9
CASSFTSNTEAFF
>15|TRBJ2-1|TRBV7-2
CASSLARQVGNEQFF
>13|TRBJ1-2|TRBV7-9
CASSDHPAYGYTF
>15|TRBJ1-3|TRBV7-9
CASSTAGHPTNTIYF
>15|TRBJ2-7|TRBV7-6
CASSLEGGGTYEQYF
>16|TRBJ2-5|TRBV4-3
CASSQDAAGDLETQYF
>13|TRBJ2-7|TRBV7-2
CASSLATLGEQYF
>14|TRBJ1-2|TRBV28
CATTTAGGLVGYTF
>13|TRBJ1-3|TRBV28
CASREVNGNTIYF
>15|TRBJ2-3|TRBV7-6
CASSKLAIVTDTQYF
>16|TRBJ1-6|TRBV6-6
CASSYSSSSYNSPLHF
>17|TRBJ2-1|TRBV4-1
CASSQPPGGKSYNEQFF
>16|TRBJ1-5|TRBV20-1
CSARDPDGTRNQPQHF
>16|TRBJ2-7|TRBV2
CASSEALGQARYEQYF
>15|TRBJ2-3|TRBV4-1
CASSQEQRATDTQYF
>14|TRBJ2-3|TRBV19
CASSKAGSTDTQYF
>19|TRBJ2-2|TRBV4-3
CASSLLPLAGGPNTGELFF
>15|TRBJ2-1|TRBV7-2
CASSLGPPGYNEQFF
>14|TRBJ2-1|TRBV28
CASSPWAEYNEQFF
>16|TRBJ2-3|TRBV12-3/TRBV12-4
CASSSHLTTSTDTQYF
>18|TRBJ1-1|TRBV7-8
CASSLVLSQGRSYTEAFF
>13|TRBJ1-2|TRBV7-2
CASSFDRNYGYTF
>14|TRBJ1-5|TRBV28
CASSPGTVYQPQHF
>15|TRBJ2-3|TRBV7-2
CASSLRALSTDTQYF
>14|TRBJ2-1|TRBV12-3/TRBV12-4
CASSFLTGGNEQFF
>11|TRBJ2-7|TRBV20-1
CSARGLYEQYF
>19|TRBJ2-2|TRBV4-2
CASSHILAGGQSNTGELFF
>15|TRBJ2-7|TRBV7-9
CASSFSLGESYEQYF
>16|TRBJ2-3|TRBV7-3
CASSRGSGREGDTQYF
>16|TRBJ2-2|TRBV27
CASRISGYANTGELFF
>15|TRBJ2-7|TRBV4-3
CASSQEVRGDYEQYF
>13|TRBJ1-6|TRBV7-2
CASSPGGSKSLHF
>13|TRBJ1-2|TRBV4-2
CASSQGLAYGYTF
>15|TRBJ2-5|TRBV7-2
CASSQTSGVQETQYF
>15|TRBJ2-7|TRBV7-2
CASSSYGGFGYEQYF
>15|TRBJ2-2|TRBV6-1
CASSYAGLNTGELFF
>12|TRBJ1-5|TRBV19
CASHGRNQPQHF
>17|TRBJ2-6|TRBV7-6
CASTPTAPGSGANVLTF
>17|TRBJ1-3|TRBV28
CASSSATGLYSGNTIYF
>19|TRBJ2-3|TRBV7-9
CASRPRQGWSGRAPDTQYF
>14|TRBJ2-3|TRBV18
CASSPPSSGTMQYF
>13|TRBJ2-7|TRBV5-5
CASSFGRRYEQYF
>15|TRBJ2-7|TRBV7-2
CASSPVGGNTYEQYF
>12|TRBJ2-3|TRBV11-3
CASSQPSGPQYF
>15|TRBJ2-7|TRBV28
CASSSLAGNSYEQYF
>14|TRBJ1-1|TRBV11-1
CASSKTGRETEAFF
>16|TRBJ1-1|TRBV27
CASSLYKGHTNTEAFF